The subject of this entry is one T cell receptor beta chain. Its target is not known. The sample belongs to a study of vaccination and CD4 T cells after COVID-19. The Oncomine TCR Beta short-read assay sequenced DNA from cultured CD4+ T cells. MiXCR, applied by TCRdb to the PCR reads, yields one record per CDR3 protein. The sample contains 9,500 to 15,000 distinct CDR3 sequences, 40% to 60% of which appear only once. V dropped 5 bases and J dropped 8; count of bases not matched to a gene: 11. CDR1 is SGHTA and CDR2 is FQGNSA in the germline V gene. CDR3 length: 15 residues. Indicated treatment: roughly ten-day PBMC culture with coronavirus spike peptide pools or control peptides (ViraFEST assay). After being plated at roughly 2.2 million per well, PBMCs were cultured with approximately 9.9 IU/ml IL-2 and roughly 9.8 ug/ml peptide pools. Fresh replacement IL-2 medium substituted for half the medium on days 3 and 7.

The chain joins TRBV7-2 to TRBJ1-2; 10 nucleotides align to TRBD1. The specimen sequenced was CD4+ T cells from blood, cultured in vitro. The clonotype originates from a human donor who had recovered from COVID-19. The CDR3 DNA reads TGTGCCAGCAGCCCTTACTCGACAGGGGGCCGGGGCTACACCTTC. It yields the protein CASSPYSTGGRGYTF. The entire variable domain, with the rest obtained from reference TRBV7-2 and TRBJ1-2, is as follows: GAGVSQSPSNKVTEKGKDVELRCDPISGHTALYWYRQSLGQGLEFLIYFQGNSAPDKSGLPSDRFSAERTGGSVSTLTIQRTQQEDSAVYLCASSPYSTGGRGYTFGSGTRLTVV.